This section outlines one T cell receptor beta chain sequence together with its context. Its matching antigen is unknown. Germline lookup yields CDR1 MNHNY and CDR2 SVGAGI (reference sequence). The CDR3 length is 15 residues. The V gene lost 7 bases and the J gene lost 1 base, with 11 bases spanning the gap. The sample comes from a study of OX40 agonist ivuxolimab in advanced cancers. Study summary: With a range of roughly 23 to 85, age averaged 60 years, and about 83% were male.

The method was immunoSEQ multiplex PCR; TCRdb's version includes in-frame clones alone and lacks a portion of them. The table has some 85,000 clones, approximately 90% seen once; the top ten hold approximately 0.3%. The study's findings and limits: CD4+ T cells averaged fewer expanded clones than CD8+ T cells. At 0.1 to 3.0 mg/kg, clonal expansion of CD4+ and CD8+ blood T cells had occurred by week 6.

This TCR was recovered from an adult with an advanced solid tumor such as melanoma, head and neck, liver or kidney cancer. Sequences were derived from CD4+ or CD8+ T cells sorted from blood, sampled in a trial of the OX40 agonist ivuxolimab. V and J are TRBV6-6 and TRBJ2-6; no firm D call. As DNA, the CDR3 is TGTGCCAGCACCTCTCTGGGGTCTGGGGCCAACGTCCTGACTTTC. Protein product: CASTSLGSGANVLTF.